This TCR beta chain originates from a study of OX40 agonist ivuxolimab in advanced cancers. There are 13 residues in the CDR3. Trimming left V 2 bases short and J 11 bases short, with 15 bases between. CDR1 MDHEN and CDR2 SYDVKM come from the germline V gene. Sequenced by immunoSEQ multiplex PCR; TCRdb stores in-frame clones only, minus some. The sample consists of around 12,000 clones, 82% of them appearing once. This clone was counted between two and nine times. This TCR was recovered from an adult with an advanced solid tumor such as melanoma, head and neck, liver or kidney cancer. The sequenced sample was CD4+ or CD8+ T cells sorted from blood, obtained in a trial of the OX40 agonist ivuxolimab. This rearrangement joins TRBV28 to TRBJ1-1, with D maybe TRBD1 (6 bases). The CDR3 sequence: CASSLNPRRGAFF. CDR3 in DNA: TGTGCCAGCAGTTTAAACCCAAGAAGGGGGGCTTTCTTT.